There are a few counts of the clone carrying this T cell receptor (beta chain). Its specificity is not known. TCRdb called the 5' RACE reads again in MiXCR, with one record for every CDR3 protein. Of 450,000 to 600,000 distinct CDR3 sequences listed, approximately 13% are singletons. This sample was taken from a study of T cells after yellow fever vaccination. Across the whole study: For low cell numbers, libraries were made with SMART-Seq v4 Ultra Low Input.

Study-wide results and limits: Researchers cautioned that FACS-sorted repertoires could harbor abundant clonotypes contaminating from the bulk population. After the booster, 96% of CD4 and about 90% of CD8 primary-response clones were re-detected. Clonotypes shared by both compartments, CD4 and CD8, made up a small share.

V lost 4 bases and J lost 3; bases outside the gene matches: 15. The V gene's germline CDR1 is SGHAT and CDR2 FQNNGV. This CDR3 has 17 residues. This receptor was identified in a man aged 25 to 45 who received the YFV17D yellow fever vaccine. This rearrangement joins TRBV11-2 to TRBJ2-7, with 7 bases identical to TRBD2. The starting material was PBMCs, obtained on the day of the yellow fever booster vaccination. The CDR3 sequence: CASSSHLGRESRYEQYF. The CDR3 DNA follows: TGTGCCAGCAGCTCCCATCTCGGGCGGGAGTCTCGCTACGAGCAGTACTTC.